These 30 T cell receptor beta chains originate from one sample sequenced in a study of blood T cell repertoires in COVID-19. Repertoires were generated with immunoSEQ multiplex PCR, while TCRdb's copy carries only in-frame clones and drops some. The sample contains about 160,000 clones, approximately 86% of which appear only once. Sequencing input: peripheral blood. These receptors all come from a woman aged 55-69 years who had recovered from COVID-19.

The chain employs TRBV3-1 (or the pseudogene TRBV3-2) and TRBJ1-2, with D uncertain. The V gene's germline CDR1 is LGHDT and CDR2 YNNKEL (reference sequence). The length of the CDR3 is 14 residues. V was pared by 1 base and J by 6 bases, with 12 bases between. Here the CDR3 reads CASSQVSGEHGYTF. The CDR3 region has the DNA TGTGCCAGCAGCCAAGTCAGTGGGGAGCATGGCTACACCTTC.

This rearrangement joins TRBV4-2 to TRBJ2-2; 8 bases agree with TRBD2. Losses at the gene ends were 2 bases for V and 1 base for J; bases not matched to a gene: 0. Per germline, CDR1 LGHNA and CDR2 YNFKEQ. There are 15 residues in the CDR3. CDR3 sequence: CASSQLAGNTGELFF. In DNA form, the CDR3 reads TGTGCCAGCAGCCAACTAGCGGGGAACACCGGGGAGCTGTTTTTT.

This sequence joins TRBV28 and TRBJ1-2; 7 nucleotides agree with TRBD1. V was pared by 6 bases and J by 0 bases, with 10 bases of the junction left unmatched. The CDR3 totals 16 residues. Germline values: CDR1 MDHEN, CDR2 SYDVKM. CDR3 sequence: CASSPPDRSANYGYTF. For the CDR3, the DNA is TGTGCCAGCAGCCCCCCGGACAGGTCGGCTAACTATGGCTACACCTTC.

The CDR3 DNA is TGTGCCAGCAGCGTAGGGTTTCTAAGGAGGATGGGCAACTATGGCTACACCTTC. Translation: CASSVGFLRRMGNYGYTF. This chain uses TRBV9 with TRBJ1-2, with D uncertain. The V end was cut by 0 bases, the J end by 2 bases, with 20 bases between. From germline, CDR1 is SGDLS and CDR2 YYNGEE. The CDR3 is 18 amino acids.

The V gene is TRBV11-2, the J gene TRBJ2-7; possible D gene TRBD1, 6 bases. This CDR3 spans 14 amino acids. Germline CDR1 and CDR2: SGHAT and FQNNGV. V lost 2 bases, J lost 6 bases, and 14 bases lay in between. CDR3 sequence: CASSLKWQGLEQYF. The CDR3 DNA follows: TGTGCCAGCAGCTTAAAGTGGCAGGGGCTCGAGCAGTACTTC.

This chain joins TRBV27 and TRBJ2-2; 10 nucleotides line up with TRBD2. V lost 7 bases and J lost 2; bases outside the gene matches: 16. Germline V gives CDR1 MNHEY, CDR2 SMNVEV (reference sequence). CDR3 size: 19 residues. As DNA, the CDR3 is TGTGCCAGCATGGATGGGACTGGGCTAGCGGGGGTTAACACCGGGGAGCTGTTTTTT. Residues: CASMDGTGLAGVNTGELFF.

This rearrangement joins TRBV5-1 to TRBJ2-6, with D maybe TRBD2 (5 bases). V was clipped by 6 bases and J by 1 base, with 14 bases between them. Germline-derived CDR1 and CDR2 are SGHRS and YFSETQ. The CDR3 sequence is 16 residues long. This chain's CDR3 is CASKLGSGSGANVLTF. The DNA of the CDR3 is TGCGCCAGCAAGCTTGGATCGGGGTCTGGGGCCAACGTCCTGACTTTC.

The chain uses TRBV4-1 and TRBJ2-3; a weak D match, TRBD1 (5 bases). CDR1 and CDR2 (germline): MGHRA, YSYEKL. The CDR3 extends over 17 amino acids. V was cut by 4 bases and J by 0 bases, with 17 bases left in between. CDR3 nucleotide sequence: TGCGCCAGCAGCCCGAACGTTGGTTGGGGCAGCACAGATACGCAGTATTTT. Translated: CASSPNVGWGSTDTQYF.

The sample holds a few counts of this clone. This chain links TRBV19 with TRBJ1-3; perhaps TRBD1 as D (5 bases). This CDR3 comprises 16 residues. V shed 4 bases and J shed 0 bases, with 13 bases lying between them. Per germline, CDR1 LNHDA and CDR2 SQIVND (reference sequence). CDR3 residues: CASSRLTGTSGNTIYF. The CDR3, as DNA: TGTGCCAGTAGTAGACTCACAGGCACCTCTGGAAACACCATATATTTT.

The chain recombines TRBV7-6 with TRBJ2-3, with 8 nucleotides matching TRBD2. The V and J ends lost 6 bases and 1 base, in that order; junction bases with no gene match: 3. This CDR3 spans 14 amino acids. Per germline, CDR1 SGHVS and CDR2 FNYEAQ. CDR3 sequence: CASSSGGGTDTQYF. CDR3 DNA sequence: TGTGCCAGCAGTTCCGGGGGGGGCACAGATACGCAGTATTTT.

CDR3 residues: CASSVQGGYEQYF. In nucleotides, the CDR3 is TGTGCCAGCAGTGTTCAGGGGGGCTACGAGCAGTACTTC. The V gene is TRBV25-1, the J gene TRBJ2-7; D possibly corresponds to TRBD1 (7 bases). Per the germline V gene, CDR1 is MGHDK and CDR2 is SYGVNS. The CDR3 extends over 13 amino acids. Trimming took off 4 bases at V and 3 bases at J, with 10 bases between the two ends.

The chain employs TRBV19 and TRBJ1-4; D remains unclear. Trimming took off 1 base at V and 4 bases at J, with 4 bases between the two ends. The CDR3 covers 13 residues. Germline V gives CDR1 LNHDA, CDR2 SQIVND (reference sequence). Here the CDR3 DNA reads TGTGCCAGTAGTATAGGAGTTAATGAAAAACTGTTTTTT. Encoded protein: CASSIGVNEKLFF. Supplemented by reference TRBV19 and TRBJ1-4, the full variable domain reads DGGITQSPKYLFRKEGQNVTLSCEQNLNHDAMYWYRQDPGQGLRLIYYSQIVNDFQKGDIAEGYSVSREKKESFPLTVTSAQKNPTAFYLCASSIGVNEKLFFGSGTQLSVL.

The chain has TRBV2 and TRBJ2-1; TRBD2 matches at 13 bases. J gave up 0 bases and V 6 bases, and 11 bases lay outside the gene matches. Germline CDR1 SNHLY, CDR2 FYNNEI. The CDR3 extends over 19 amino acids. The CDR3 DNA reads as TGTGCCAGCAGCCCAGGGGGGACTAGCGGGGTTATCTCCTACAATGAGCAGTTCTTC. Protein sequence: CASSPGGTSGVISYNEQFF.

V and J are TRBV9 and TRBJ1-2; D is perhaps TRBD1 (6 bases). The germline gives CDR1 SGDLS, CDR2 YYNGEE. V lost 4 bases, J lost 7 bases, and 14 bases lay in between. The CDR3 loop spans 13 amino acids. Here the CDR3 DNA reads TGTGCCAGCAGCCCACATGGGACATCTGGCTACACCTTC. It is translated as CASSPHGTSGYTF.

The gene calls are TRBV4-1 and TRBJ1-2; no clear D gene. CDR3 length: 13 amino acids. In germline, CDR1 is MGHRA, CDR2 YSYEKL. V lost 0 bases and J lost 3, with 5 bases in between. The CDR3 DNA sequence: TGCGCCAGCAGCCAAGAGGTAGACTATGGCTACACCTTC. This encodes CASSQEVDYGYTF.

This clone was counted once. One end of the junction fails to match germline, which may point to a read error. The V gene is TRBV7-7, the J gene TRBJ2-5; a weak D match, TRBD2 (6 bases). The CDR3 is made up of 13 amino acids. In germline, CDR1 is SSHAT, CDR2 FNYEAQ (reference sequence). In nucleotides, the CDR3 is TGTGCTAGCAGCTTAGCGGTCGGAGAGACCCAGTACTTC. Encoded protein: CASSLAVGETQYF.

About this clone: This specimen includes other DNA sequences encoding the same CDR3. The chain is built from TRBV28 and TRBJ1-2; D not resolved. Germline V CDR1 and CDR2: MDHEN, SYDVKM. The CDR3 covers 13 residues. Trimming took 3 bases from V and 2 from J, leaving 7 bases between them. CDR3 in DNA: TGTGCCAGCAGTTTTCGAGGGAACTATGGCTACACCTTC. Translation gives CASSFRGNYGYTF.

This chain connects TRBV9 to TRBJ1-3; D is undetermined. Trimming took 0 bases from V and 3 from J, leaving 10 bases between them. The CDR3 contains 15 residues. The germline V gene has CDR1 SGDLS and CDR2 YYNGEE. DNA of the CDR3: TGTGCCAGCAGCGTAGCTGCAGGTAGTGGAAACACCATATATTTT. Its translation: CASSVAAGSGNTIYF.

The chain employs TRBV6-1 and TRBJ2-3; D gene uncertain. Looked up from germline, CDR1 is MNHNS and CDR2 is SASEGT. The CDR3 spans 19 residues. Trimming removed 3 bases at V and 2 bases at J, with 24 bases between. The DNA of the CDR3 is TGTGCCAGCAGTGAGTCGGCGGCTCAATTTTACGGTCTCACAGATACGCAGTATTTT. Its protein is CASSESAAQFYGLTDTQYF.

The chain recombines TRBV7-9 with TRBJ1-3; TRBD1 aligns across 9 bases. Trimming removed 5 bases from V and 0 bases from J; junction bases left unmatched: 5. The CDR3 has 16 residues. Looked up from germline, CDR1 is SEHNR and CDR2 is FQNEAQ (reference sequence). The CDR3 reads CASSVTGGGSGNTIYF. Written as DNA, the CDR3 is TGTGCCAGCAGCGTTACAGGGGGCGGCTCTGGAAACACCATATATTTT.

The chain recombines TRBV5-1 with TRBJ2-3; 8 bases align to TRBD1. The germline gives CDR1 SGHRS, CDR2 YFSETQ. With V trimmed by 4 bases and J by 4 bases, 5 bases remained unmatched. The CDR3 runs 14 residues. The CDR3 DNA sequence: TGCGCCAGCAGCACCGGACAGGGTTCAGATACGCAGTATTTT. Translating it yields CASSTGQGSDTQYF.

This clone was seen just once. V and J are TRBV5-1 and TRBJ2-1, with 11 bases identical to TRBD2. Germline CDR1 SGHRS, CDR2 YFSETQ. The length of the CDR3 is 15 residues. With 4 bases clipped from V and 4 bases from J, the junction kept 4 bases outside the gene matches. The CDR3 sequence is CASSSGTSGYNEQFF. The DNA of the CDR3 is TGCGCCAGCAGCAGCGGGACTAGCGGTTACAATGAGCAGTTCTTC.

J is TRBJ1-6 and V is TRBV6-5; 9 bases align to TRBD1. The CDR3 has 15 residues. J was trimmed by 6 bases and V by 5 bases; bases with no gene match: 5. Germline lookup yields CDR1 MNHEY and CDR2 SVGAGI. CDR3 sequence: CASSTATGGNSPLHF. The CDR3 bases are TGTGCCAGCAGTACCGCGACAGGGGGTAATTCACCCCTCCACTTT.

The chain couples TRBV28 to TRBJ1-6; 7 bases are a match to TRBD1. The CDR3 has 14 amino acids. Unmatched junction bases numbered 6, after V lost 5 bases and J lost 8 bases. The V gene's germline CDR1 is MDHEN and CDR2 SYDVKM. The CDR3 sequence is CASSRRDRYSPLHF. CDR3 DNA: TGTGCCAGCAGTCGGCGGGACAGATATTCACCCCTCCACTTT.

The DNA of the CDR3 is TGTGCCACTGGATGGGGGGGGGATCAGCCCCAGCATTTT. It translates to CATGWGGDQPQHF. The chain links TRBV19 to TRBJ1-5, with D maybe TRBD1 (5 bases). CDR3 length: 13 residues. Trimming removed 10 bases at V and 5 bases at J, with 15 bases between. Looked up from germline, CDR1 is LNHDA and CDR2 is SQIVND (reference sequence).

The rearrangement joins TRBV9 to TRBJ2-2; 10 nucleotides match TRBD2. Germline V gives CDR1 SGDLS, CDR2 YYNGEE. Trimming cost V 4 bases and J 1 base; bases outside gene matches: 7. The CDR3 is 17 amino acids. In DNA form, the CDR3 reads TGTGCCAGCAGCCCTCAGGCTAGCGGGGGGAACACCGGGGAGCTGTTTTTT. This encodes CASSPQASGGNTGELFF.

This chain's CDR3 is CASSSPGTGAYEQYF. In DNA form, the CDR3 reads TGTGCCAGCAGTTCACCCGGGACAGGGGCTTACGAGCAGTACTTC. The rearrangement joins TRBV6-2 or TRBV6-3 to TRBJ2-7; the match to TRBD1 covers 10 bases. V shed 4 bases and J 4 bases; nucleotides not matched to a gene: 7. Germline lookup yields CDR1 MNHEY and CDR2 SVGEGT. This CDR3 has 15 amino acids.

The genes are TRBV15 and TRBJ2-1; 10 nucleotides match TRBD2. J was trimmed by 9 bases and V by 0 bases; bases with no gene match: 8. The CDR3 extends over 16 amino acids. The germline V gene encodes CDR1 LNHNV and CDR2 YYDKDF (reference sequence). Here the CDR3 reads CATSRDRTSGALEQFF. Written as DNA, the CDR3 is TGTGCCACCAGCAGAGATCGAACTAGCGGGGCTCTTGAGCAGTTCTTC.

The rearrangement joins TRBV2 to TRBJ2-3; 15 bases align to TRBD2. V was pared by 6 bases and J by 9 bases, with 4 bases of the junction left unmatched. The CDR3 runs 14 residues. Germline values: CDR1 SNHLY, CDR2 FYNNEI. The CDR3 sequence is CASRGLAGGPTQYF. The CDR3 nucleotides are TGTGCCAGCAGAGGACTAGCGGGGGGGCCGACGCAGTATTTT.

J is TRBJ2-2 and V is TRBV5-1, with a weak D call TRBD1 (6 bases). The CDR3 runs 13 residues. Germline CDR1 reads SGHRS; CDR2 reads YFSETQ. V was trimmed by 0 bases and J by 8 bases, leaving 8 bases between them. CDR3: CASSLVDSGELFF. In nucleotides, the CDR3 is TGCGCCAGCAGCTTGGTGGACAGTGGGGAGCTGTTTTTT.